Below, 26 T cell receptor beta chains from the same sample are listed, as sequenced in a study of T-cell reconstitution after alpha-beta-depleted transplantation in children. The authors prepared the TCRbeta library with unique molecular identifiers. In TCRdb, the PCR reads were re-called with MiXCR into one record per CDR3 protein. The table includes approximately 400,000 distinct CDR3 sequences, roughly 11% detected once. The material was PBMCs from the stem cell graft donor, obtained from the stem cell graft. All receptors derive from a human donor who donated a stem cell graft to a child with acute myeloid leukemia.

The genes are TRBV15 and TRBJ2-5; D possibly corresponds to TRBD2 (5 bases). The germline CDR1 and CDR2 sequences are LNHNV and YYDKDF (reference sequence). Trimming removed 3 bases from V and 5 bases from J, with 10 bases in between. CDR3 length: 13 amino acids. The CDR3 sequence is CATSSLPGETQYF. CDR3 sequence (DNA): TGTGCCACCAGCAGCCTACCGGGGGAGACCCAGTACTTC.

V and J are TRBV29-1 and TRBJ2-7, with D possibly TRBD1 on 5 matching bases. V lost 3 bases, J lost 3 bases, and 6 bases lay in between. The V gene's germline CDR1 is SQVTM and CDR2 ANQGSEA. This CDR3 is built from 11 residues. This CDR3 reads CSVDDSYEQYF. For the CDR3, the DNA is TGCAGCGTTGACGACAGCTACGAGCAGTACTTC.

This clonotype was observed at least ten times. V and J are TRBV29-1 and TRBJ2-5, with no clear D. There are 13 residues in the CDR3. V lost 6 bases and J lost 4, with 15 bases in between. Germline CDR1 reads SQVTM; CDR2 reads ANQGSEA. The CDR3 DNA reads as TGCAGCGTCATTGCATCGGTGCGAGAGACCCAGTACTTC. It yields the protein CSVIASVRETQYF.

This clonotype was counted only a few times. The chain carries TRBV5-1 and TRBJ1-2; no clear D. The CDR3 has 13 amino acids. CDR1 and CDR2 (germline): SGHRS, YFSETQ. Trimming shortened V by 0 bases and J by 2 bases, and 5 bases separated the two germline ends. The CDR3 bases are TGCGCCAGCAGCTTGGCGACAAACTATGGCTACACCTTC. Protein product: CASSLATNYGYTF.

The CDR3: CASSMNTDTQYF. In DNA, the CDR3 is TGTGCCAGCAGCATGAACACAGATACGCAGTATTTT. The chain links TRBV21-1 to TRBJ2-3. TRBV21-1 is assigned pseudogene status. This CDR3 has 12 residues.

There are a few counts of this clonotype. The J gene is TRBJ1-2, the V gene TRBV20-1; maybe TRBD1 (6 bases). The germline CDR1 and CDR2 sequences are DFQATT and SNEGSKA (reference sequence). CDR3 size: 15 residues. The V and J ends lost 5 bases and 5 bases respectively, with 21 bases between them. This CDR3 is CSAPQGGGQRYGYTF. CDR3 nucleotide sequence: TGCAGTGCTCCCCAGGGCGGGGGGCAGAGGTATGGCTACACCTTC.

The CDR3 nucleotides are TGTGCCAGCTCACCACCGAACAGCAACTATGGCTACACCTTC. Its protein is CASSPPNSNYGYTF. The rearrangement uses TRBV18 and TRBJ1-2; D uncertain. Germline values: CDR1 KGHSH, CDR2 LQKENI. CDR3 length equals 14 residues. V gave up 0 bases and J gave up 2 bases, with 7 bases separating them.

On this clonotype: One junction end does not reproduce the germline sequence, and a read error may be involved. The chain combines TRBV5-1 with TRBJ2-7; D might be TRBD1 (5 bases). This CDR3 region has 13 residues. The V gene's germline CDR1 is SGHRS and CDR2 YFSETQ. The CDR3 coding sequence is TGCGCCAGCAGCTGGGTCAGGGATTACGACCAGTACTTC. As protein: CASSWVRDYDQYF.

This clonotype was detected a few times. CDR3 bases: TGCGCCAGCAGCGCCCGGACAGGGAACACTGAAGCTTTCTTT. Residues: CASSARTGNTEAFF. This sequence joins TRBV5-1 and TRBJ1-1; 7 bases map to TRBD1. Germline V gene sequence: CDR1 SGHRS, CDR2 YFSETQ. CDR3 length: 14 residues. Trimming took 4 bases from V and 1 from J; bases not matched to a gene: 4.

The V call is TRBV5-6, the J call TRBJ2-1, with 8 bases that match TRBD2. Germline V CDR1 and CDR2: SGHDT, YYEEEE. The CDR3 sequence is 13 residues long. V lost 1 base, J lost 7 bases, and 1 base stayed unmatched. The CDR3 protein is CASSLPGGNEQFF. CDR3 nucleotide sequence: TGTGCCAGCAGCTTGCCGGGGGGGAATGAGCAGTTCTTC. Full variable domain (rest looked up from reference TRBV5-6 and TRBJ2-1): DAGVTQSPTHLIKTRGQQVTLRCSPKSGHDTVSWYQQALGQGPQFIFQYYEEEERQRGNFPDRFSGHQFPNYSSELNVNALLLGDSALYLCASSLPGGNEQFFGPGTRLTVL.

About this clonotype itself: A much more abundant neighbour one base away suggests this may be a read error. The V and J genes are TRBV7-2 and TRBJ2-6; TRBD1 agrees at 7 bases. CDR3 size: 13 residues. Germline lookup yields CDR1 SGHTA and CDR2 FQGNSA. The CDR3 region is CASSQGQANGLTF. The CDR3, as DNA: TGTGCCAGCAGCCAAGGACAGGCCAACGGCCTGACTTTC.

This clonotype was detected ten times or more. The chain combines TRBV10-3 with TRBJ1-1; D might be TRBD1 (5 bases). The germline V and J ends were trimmed by 10 bases and 2 bases, with 11 bases remaining between them. The CDR3 is made up of 12 amino acids. Germline V CDR1 and CDR2: ENHRY, SYGVKD. The CDR3 reads CATLGGNTEAFF. The DNA of the CDR3 is TGTGCCACGCTGGGGGGAAACACTGAAGCTTTCTTT.

This clonotype was counted many times. The V and J genes are TRBV5-6 and TRBJ2-2; no definite D call. The CDR3 contains 14 residues. V shed 2 bases and J shed 5 bases, with 10 bases lying between them. CDR1 and CDR2 from the germline V gene are SGHDT and YYEEEE. DNA of the CDR3: TGTGCCAGCAGCTTCTCTATGTCGACCGGGGAGCTGTTTTTT. Translated, it gives CASSFSMSTGELFF.

In this sample, this clonotype turned up once. This rearrangement joins TRBV7-3 to TRBJ1-6; TRBD1 matches 8 bases. Per germline, CDR1 SGHTA and CDR2 FQGTGA. V shed 4 bases and J 6 bases; nucleotides not matched to a gene: 2. The CDR3 has 14 amino acids. CDR3 DNA: TGTGCCAGCAGCTACGGACAGGGTAATTCACCCCTCCACTTT. This encodes CASSYGQGNSPLHF.

This clonotype was observed at least ten times. CDR3 amino acids: CSVEGPGQGTTDTQYF. CDR3 nucleotide sequence: TGCAGCGTTGAAGGCCCGGGACAGGGAACGACAGATACGCAGTATTTT. This rearrangement joins TRBV29-1 to TRBJ2-3; 9 bases line up with TRBD1. The CDR3 has 16 amino acids. CDR1 and CDR2 from the germline V gene are SQVTM and ANQGSEA. With V trimmed by 1 base and J by 3 bases, 8 bases remained unmatched.

This clonotype has just a few counts. This chain links TRBV6-6 with TRBJ2-3; D uncertain. CDR1 and CDR2 from the germline V gene are MNHNY and SVGAGI (reference sequence). With 6 bases removed from V and 2 bases from J, the gap between germline ends came to 9 bases. This CDR3 has 13 residues. CDR3 in DNA: TGTGCCAGCAGATTGACGGTCACAGATACGCAGTATTTT. Translated: CASRLTVTDTQYF.

The rearrangement joins TRBV5-1 to TRBJ2-1; D not resolved. Germline assignment: CDR1 SGHRS and CDR2 YFSETQ. There are 12 residues in the CDR3. Deletions cut 4 bases from V and 5 bases from J, with 7 bases between. The CDR3 DNA reads TGCGCCAGCAGCAGGAGTAACAATGAGCAGTTCTTC. It encodes CASSRSNNEQFF.

V usage is TRBV7-2 and J usage is TRBJ2-3; 9 nucleotides match TRBD2. CDR1 is SGHTA and CDR2 is FQGNSA in the germline V gene. This CDR3 is 15 amino acids long. The trim removed 0 bases at V and 4 bases at J, leaving 2 bases unmatched. CDR3 amino acids: CASSLAGTSPDTQYF. Written as DNA, the CDR3 is TGTGCCAGCAGCTTAGCGGGGACTAGCCCAGATACGCAGTATTTT.

About this clonotype itself: Relative to the germline gene, one junction end is altered; a read error may explain this. V is TRBV7-7 and J is TRBJ2-5; 9 bases are shared with TRBD2. The germline V gene has CDR1 SSHAT and CDR2 FNYEAQ (reference sequence). CDR3 size: 15 residues. The CDR3 sequence: CASSLVAGAQETQYF. The CDR3 DNA follows: TGTGCTAGCAGCTTAGTAGCGGGGGCCCAAGAGACCCAGTACTTC. Full variable domain (missing parts from reference TRBV7-7 and TRBJ2-5): GAGVSQSPRYKVTKRGQDVTLRCDPISSHATLYWYQQALGQGPEFLTYFNYEAQPDKSGLPSDRFSAERPEGSISTLTIQRTEQRDSAMYRCASSLVAGAQETQYFGPGTRLLVL.

This clonotype appeared once. The J gene is TRBJ1-2, the V gene TRBV7-3, with unresolved D. V lost 1 base, J lost 6 bases, and 9 bases lay in between. The CDR3 spans 13 residues. Germline lookup yields CDR1 SGHTA and CDR2 FQGTGA. This CDR3 reads CASSLIPWDGYTF. The CDR3 DNA reads TGTGCCAGCAGCTTAATCCCGTGGGATGGCTACACCTTC.

The chain uses TRBV5-1 and TRBJ2-1; tentatively, D is TRBD1 (6 bases). The CDR3 has 14 residues. Germline V gene lookup returns CDR1 SGHRS and CDR2 YFSETQ. The V end was cut by 4 bases, the J end by 4 bases, with 12 bases between. The CDR3 loop reads CASSLGTPYNEQFF. CDR3 sequence (DNA): TGCGCCAGCAGCCTGGGGACACCTTACAATGAGCAGTTCTTC.

This clonotype was seen at least ten times. The V and J genes are TRBV20-1 and TRBJ2-7; 9 bases are a match to TRBD2. CDR1 DFQATT and CDR2 SNEGSKA come from the germline V gene (reference sequence). V lost 6 bases, J lost 0 bases, and 6 bases stayed unmatched. There are 14 residues in the CDR3. The CDR3 region is CSAGREGLSYEQYF. Written as DNA, the CDR3 is TGCAGTGCCGGGCGGGAGGGGCTCTCCTACGAGCAGTACTTC.

With regard to this clonotype: One junction end does not reproduce the germline sequence, and a read error may be involved. CDR3 in amino acids: CSGRLTQETQYF. The DNA of the CDR3 is TGCAGTGGACGACTCACCCAAGAGACCCAGTACTTT. This chain uses TRBV20-1 with TRBJ2-5; D not resolved. The germline CDR1 and CDR2 sequences are DFQATT and SNEGSKA (reference sequence). There are 12 residues in the CDR3.

This clonotype came up a few times. The rearrangement links TRBV10-3 to TRBJ2-3, with 8 nucleotides matching TRBD2. The CDR3 is 16 residues long. After removal of 8 bases from V and 1 base from J, the junction contained 11 bases not matched to a gene. Germline CDR1 is ENHRY and CDR2 is SYGVKD. This chain's CDR3 is CAIGSPSGGGTDTQYF. Written as DNA, the CDR3 is TGTGCCATCGGATCACCATCGGGGGGGGGCACAGATACGCAGTATTTT.

This clonotype was seen at least ten times. The chain couples TRBV9 to TRBJ2-5; D is possibly TRBD1 (6 bases). V was shortened by 4 bases and J by 4 bases, with 14 bases between the two germline ends. This CDR3 contains 14 residues. CDR1 and CDR2 (germline): SGDLS, YYNGEE. The CDR3 region is CASSPSGQIETQYF. As DNA, the CDR3 is TGTGCCAGCAGCCCGTCCGGACAGATAGAGACCCAGTACTTC.

This clonotype has just a few counts. The chain couples TRBV12-3 or TRBV12-4 to TRBJ1-1; D is undetermined. V gave up 4 bases and J gave up 1 base, with 13 bases separating them. This CDR3 has 15 amino acids. The CDR3 is CASSSSWSGNTEAFF. CDR3 in DNA: TGTGCCAGCAGTTCTTCATGGTCAGGGAACACTGAAGCTTTCTTT.